These 10 T cell receptor beta chains originate from one sample sequenced in a study of Graves' ophthalmopathy and Graves' hyperthyroidism. Amplifying from RNA transcripts, the study obtained TCR beta CDR3 regions. Investigators did first-round RT-PCR with HTBI primers, then second-round multiplex PCR. A single record per CDR3 protein comes from TCRdb applying MiXCR to the multiplex PCR reads. Of fewer than 650,000 distinct CDR3 sequences listed, approximately 22% are singletons. The sample was peripheral blood. The receptors were gathered from a woman aged 18-29 years with stable Graves' hyperthyroidism. Some clones in this sample may be carry-over from other donors' samples.

The chain is built from TRBV30 and TRBJ2-7; D possibly corresponds to TRBD1 (5 bases). V lost 2 bases to trimming and J lost 5 bases, with 22 bases between them. Germline V gene sequence: CDR1 GTSNPN, CDR2 SVGIG (reference sequence). This CDR3 contains 16 residues. The CDR3 DNA reads as TGTGCCTGGAGTTCCCAGGGTCTCATCTTGTGGCACGAGCAGTACTTC. It is translated as CAWSSQGLILWHEQYF.

This clonotype was seen ten or more times. The gene calls are TRBV30 and TRBJ2-7, with TRBD2 matching 9 bases. The CDR3 totals 13 residues. V shed 6 bases, J shed 3 bases, and the junction held 6 bases outside the gene matches. Per germline, CDR1 GTSNPN and CDR2 SVGIG (reference sequence). The CDR3 coding sequence is TGTGCCTGTAGCGGGAGTATTAGCTACGAGCAGTACTTC. Protein: CACSGSISYEQYF. The complete variable domain, with remaining parts taken from reference TRBV30 and TRBJ2-7, reads SQTIHQWPATLVQPVGSPLSLECTVEGTSNPNLYWYRQAAGRGLQLLFYSVGIGQISSEVPQNLSASRPQDRQFILSSKKLLLSDSGFYLCACSGSISYEQYFGPGTRLTVT.

This clonotype has just a few counts. The chain joins TRBV27 to TRBJ2-3; maybe TRBD2 (6 bases). The CDR3 runs 14 residues. V shed 4 bases and J shed 13 bases, with 21 bases lying between them. Looked up from germline, CDR1 is MNHEY and CDR2 is SMNVEV (reference sequence). As DNA, the CDR3 is TGTGCCAGCAGTTCATCGGGACTTCTCGTGTTGGAGTATTTT. Translated, it gives CASSSSGLLVLEYF.

The table lists this clonotype with a few counts. The genes are TRBV6-1 and TRBJ1-1; possible D gene TRBD1, 6 bases. The germline V gene encodes CDR1 MNHNS and CDR2 SASEGT. V was trimmed by 5 bases and J by 4 bases, leaving 11 bases between them. The CDR3 consists of 13 residues. CDR3 loop: CASSPQGLTEAFF. The CDR3 nucleotides are TGTGCCAGCAGTCCACAGGGACTCACTGAAGCTTTCTTT.

This clonotype has a handful of counts. The V call is TRBV6-2 or TRBV6-3, the J call TRBJ2-7, with D unclear. Trimming removed 2 bases at V and 2 bases at J, with 16 bases between. This CDR3 region has 16 residues. CDR1 is MNHEY and CDR2 is SVGEGT in the germline V gene. The CDR3 is CASSYPPTLPTYEQYF. CDR3 sequence (DNA): TGTGCCAGCAGTTACCCCCCGACGCTTCCCACCTACGAGCAGTACTTC.

This clonotype occurred many times. V usage is TRBV6-2 or TRBV6-3 and J usage is TRBJ1-2; D is possibly TRBD1 (5 bases). CDR3 size: 17 residues. The V gene lost 0 bases and the J gene lost 5 bases, with 19 bases spanning the gap. Per germline, CDR1 MNHEY and CDR2 SVGEGT. The CDR3 nucleotides read TGTGCCAGCAGTTACTCGAAGGGGCCCAGGAGCGCTTATGGCTACACCTTC. Protein: CASSYSKGPRSAYGYTF.

Here the CDR3 reads CASSVGTGGDYGYTF. The DNA for the CDR3 is TGTGCCAGCAGCGTTGGGACAGGGGGGGACTATGGCTACACCTTC. This chain joins TRBV6-1 and TRBJ1-2; 11 positions agree with TRBD1. Germline lookup yields CDR1 MNHNS and CDR2 SASEGT. This CDR3 comprises 15 residues. V was clipped by 6 bases and J by 3 bases; unmatched bases: 6.

The table lists this clonotype with many counts. The chain carries TRBV27 and TRBJ1-1; 10 bases agree with TRBD1. The CDR3 spans 16 residues. CDR1 is MNHEY and CDR2 is SMNVEV in the germline V gene (reference sequence). V lost 6 bases and J lost 1; bases outside the gene matches: 8. The CDR3 sequence: CASSADRGQGNTEAFF. In DNA, the CDR3 is TGTGCCAGCAGCGCAGACAGGGGGCAGGGGAACACTGAAGCTTTCTTT.

This clonotype has at least ten counts. The chain recombines TRBV15 with TRBJ1-2; D uncertain. With 6 bases removed from V and 3 bases from J, the gap between germline ends came to 14 bases. CDR3 length equals 14 residues. CDR1 LNHNV and CDR2 YYDKDF come from the germline V gene (reference sequence). CDR3 residues: CATSGLASDYGYTF. The CDR3 region has the DNA TGTGCCACCAGTGGTTTGGCCTCAGACTATGGCTACACCTTC.

The V and J genes are TRBV30 and TRBJ2-7; the match to TRBD1 covers 7 bases. The CDR3 is made up of 14 amino acids. J lost 3 bases, V lost 1 base, and 6 bases had no gene match. Germline V gives CDR1 GTSNPN, CDR2 SVGIG (reference sequence). This chain's CDR3 is CAWSARQGVYEQYF. Here the CDR3 DNA reads TGTGCCTGGAGTGCCCGACAGGGTGTCTACGAGCAGTACTTC.